The 16 T cell receptor beta chains reported below all come from one sample, sequenced in a study of Graves' ophthalmopathy and Graves' hyperthyroidism. Scientists amplified the TCR beta CDR3 regions from RNA transcripts. HTBI primers were employed in first-round RT-PCR, then a second-round multiplex PCR followed. TCRdb independently ran MiXCR on the multiplex PCR reads; one entry per CDR3 protein. The table includes under 400,000 distinct CDR3 sequences, around a sixth detected once. The sample was peripheral blood. The origin of the receptors is an adult man with Graves' ophthalmopathy.

This clonotype has ten or more counts. This chain links TRBV19 with TRBJ1-2; 9 bases are a match to TRBD1. V shed 5 bases and J 7 bases; nucleotides not matched to a gene: 8. The CDR3 extends over 14 amino acids. Looked up from germline, CDR1 is LNHDA and CDR2 is SQIVND (reference sequence). CDR3 DNA sequence: TGTGCCAGTAGTGTCGGACAGGGGTCGTCTGGCTACACCTTC. Its translation is CASSVGQGSSGYTF.

This clonotype has a count of ten or more. This chain links TRBV4-1 with TRBJ1-5; D possibly corresponds to TRBD1 (6 bases). Germline loops: CDR1 MGHRA, CDR2 YSYEKL. This CDR3 has 19 amino acids. V lost 1 base to trimming and J lost 2 bases, with 21 bases between them. The CDR3: CASSQGAGGGGMGNQPQHF. Here the CDR3 DNA reads TGCGCCAGCAGCCAAGGAGCAGGAGGGGGGGGTATGGGCAATCAGCCCCAGCATTTT.

The V call is TRBV7-8, the J call TRBJ2-7; D not certain. Trimming pared 2 bases from V and 2 bases from J, leaving 10 bases between. Per germline, CDR1 SGHVS and CDR2 FQNEAQ. CDR3 size: 14 residues. The CDR3 sequence: CASSLISAPYEQYF. The CDR3 DNA reads as TGTGCCAGCAGCTTAATCTCGGCCCCCTACGAGCAGTACTTC.

This clonotype was detected only once. The chain uses TRBV4-1 and TRBJ1-2, with a weak D call TRBD1 (5 bases). The ends were cut back, 4 bases at V and 8 bases at J, with 17 bases in the middle. Germline V gives CDR1 MGHRA, CDR2 YSYEKL. This CDR3 contains 14 residues. CDR3 loop: CASSPLRGSEGYTF. DNA of the CDR3: TGCGCCAGCAGCCCTCTACGGGGGTCGGAGGGCTACACCTTC.

The chain has TRBV10-3 and TRBJ1-5, with 8 nucleotides matching TRBD1. The CDR3 runs to 14 residues. J was trimmed by 3 bases and V by 6 bases; bases with no gene match: 4. Germline V gives CDR1 ENHRY, CDR2 SYGVKD. The CDR3 DNA reads as TGTGCCATCAGGCCGGGACAGGTCAATCAGCCCCAGCATTTT. Amino acid sequence: CAIRPGQVNQPQHF.

This clonotype has a count of ten or more. The chain combines TRBV29-1 with TRBJ1-1; TRBD1 is a possible D gene (6 bases). This CDR3 is 14 amino acids long. Looked up from germline, CDR1 is SQVTM and CDR2 is ANQGSEA. Deletions cut 4 bases from V and 0 bases from J, with 12 bases between. CDR3 sequence (DNA): TGCAGCGTTGCAATACAGGGACTGAACACTGAAGCTTTCTTT. Its translation is CSVAIQGLNTEAFF.

CDR3 in DNA: TGTGCCAGCAGCCAAGGAAGTGTTGGGGACAGAGAGACCCAGTACTTC. This codes for CASSQGSVGDRETQYF. The rearrangement uses TRBV7-8 and TRBJ2-5; 7 nucleotides agree with TRBD1. The CDR3 length is 16 residues. Germline V gene data show CDR1 as SGHVS and CDR2 as FQNEAQ. The trim removed 5 bases at V and 4 bases at J, leaving 13 bases unmatched.

This clonotype showed up just a few times. The V and J genes are TRBV7-2 and TRBJ2-7; maybe TRBD1 (6 bases). Germline V gene sequence: CDR1 SGHTA, CDR2 FQGNSA. The V gene lost 5 bases and the J gene lost 1 base, with 9 bases spanning the gap. CDR3 length: 13 amino acids. The CDR3 bases are TGTGCCAGCAGCGCGGACAGTTCCTACGAGCAGTACTTC. Residues: CASSADSSYEQYF.

This clonotype showed up many times. This sequence joins TRBV7-3 and TRBJ2-2; 8 bases agree with TRBD1. Per the germline V gene, CDR1 is SGHTA and CDR2 is FQGTGA. This CDR3 contains 15 residues. The junction had 1 base not matched to a gene; V was cut back by 3 bases and J by 1 base. CDR3 DNA sequence: TGTGCCAGCAGCTTGACAGGGGAGAACACCGGGGAGCTGTTTTTT. Residues: CASSLTGENTGELFF.

This clonotype was counted ten times or more. The gene calls are TRBV11-1 and TRBJ2-5; D might be TRBD2 (6 bases). The CDR3 has 13 residues. Trimming removed 3 bases at V and 7 bases at J, with 12 bases between. Germline V gene data show CDR1 as SGHAT and CDR2 as FQDESV (reference sequence). The CDR3 bases are TGTGCCAGCAGCTTTTCAGACGGGGGGACCCAGTACTTC. It specifies CASSFSDGGTQYF.

This clonotype was detected ten times or more. J is TRBJ2-2 and V is TRBV12-3 or TRBV12-4; possible D gene TRBD1, 6 bases. The V gene lost 5 bases and the J gene lost 6 bases, with 13 bases spanning the gap. The CDR3 runs to 14 residues. CDR3 in DNA: TGTGCCAGCAGTGTACAGGGTTGGGCCGGGGAGCTGTTTTTT. Translating it yields CASSVQGWAGELFF.

This clonotype was seen many times. This sequence joins TRBV29-1 and TRBJ1-1; 7 positions match TRBD1. CDR1 is SQVTM and CDR2 is ANQGSEA in the germline V gene. V lost 7 bases to trimming and J lost 3 bases; unmatched junction nucleotides: 8. CDR3 length: 13 amino acids. The CDR3 coding sequence is TGCAGCGCGGGACAGTTAATTTACACTGAAGCTTTCTTT. It translates to CSAGQLIYTEAFF.

The sample holds a few counts of this clonotype. V and J are TRBV4-2 and TRBJ2-5; D ambiguous. The germline gives CDR1 LGHNA, CDR2 YNFKEQ. Trimming stripped 4 bases from V and 5 bases from J, with 20 bases between. The CDR3 consists of 16 residues. This chain's CDR3 is CASSPVIVGYPETQYF. In DNA, the CDR3 is TGTGCCAGCAGCCCAGTGATAGTGGGATATCCGGAGACCCAGTACTTC.

This clonotype was picked up many times. The chain recombines TRBV27 with TRBJ2-7; TRBD1 matches 9 bases. V was clipped by 7 bases and J by 5 bases; unmatched bases: 3. Germline CDR1 reads MNHEY; CDR2 reads SMNVEV (reference sequence). This CDR3 is 12 amino acids long. This CDR3 is CASKGQGNEQYF. DNA for the CDR3: TGTGCCAGCAAGGGACAGGGTAACGAGCAGTACTTC.

This clonotype was picked up many times. The V gene is TRBV5-1, the J gene TRBJ1-1; the D gene is possibly TRBD1 (5 bases). Trimming cost V 4 bases and J 1 base, with 11 bases left between them. The germline V gene encodes CDR1 SGHRS and CDR2 YFSETQ. The CDR3 loop spans 14 amino acids. Here the CDR3 reads CASSPGWGNTEAFF. DNA for the CDR3: TGCGCCAGCAGCCCAGGGTGGGGGAACACTGAAGCTTTCTTT. The complete variable domain, with remaining parts taken from reference TRBV5-1 and TRBJ1-1, reads KAGVTQTPRYLIKTRGQQVTLSCSPISGHRSVSWYQQTPGQGLQFLFEYFSETQRNKGNFPGRFSGRQFSNSRSEMNVSTLELGDSALYLCASSPGWGNTEAFFGQGTRLTVV.

There are many counts of this clonotype. Here the CDR3 reads CSAITGGANVLTF. For the CDR3, the DNA is TGCAGTGCTATCACAGGGGGGGCCAACGTCCTGACTTTC. The chain links TRBV20-1 to TRBJ2-6, with D possibly TRBD1 on 6 matching bases. The V end lost 4 bases, the J end lost 4 bases, and 8 bases lay between the germline ends. Germline values: CDR1 DFQATT, CDR2 SNEGSKA (reference sequence). The CDR3 length is 13 residues.